This T cell receptor (beta chain) stems from a study of neoadjuvant anti-PD-1 for oral cavity cancer. On the study more broadly: Before surgery, most patients got three to four biweekly 3 mg/kg nivolumab doses. Non-progressing patients received a fourth nivolumab dose near day 43, then surgery on days 50-56.

About this clone itself: The antigen remains undetermined.

Measured with immunoSEQ multiplex PCR; TCRdb has only the in-frame clones, and not every one. The sample yields 80,000 to 95,000 clones, about four fifths seen once. Germline loops: CDR1 SGHAT, CDR2 FQNNGV. Trimming took off 0 bases at V and 7 bases at J, with 9 bases between the two ends. The CDR3 contains 14 residues. General study points: PBMC Gini-index clonality exceeded responders' in non-responders post-nivolumab.

No culture or expansion preceded analysis of these blood cells. The genes are TRBV11-2 and TRBJ2-2, with TRBD1 as a possible D gene (5 bases). The sequences come from PBMCs, collected before nivolumab (anti-PD-1) treatment. This clonotype was obtained from a person aged 40 to 85 with oral cavity squamous cell carcinoma. CDR3 bases: TGTGCCAGCAGCTTAGACAGGGCAATCGGGGAGCTGTTTTTT. Its translation: CASSLDRAIGELFF. The complete variable domain, with remaining parts taken from reference TRBV11-2 and TRBJ2-2, reads EAGVAQSPRYKIIEKRQSVAFWCNPISGHATLYWYQQILGQGPKLLIQFQNNGVVDDSQLPKDRFSAERLKGVDSTLKIQPAKLEDSAVYLCASSLDRAIGELFFGEGSRLTVL.